The T cell receptor beta chain under discussion was sequenced for a study of cytomegalovirus exposure and HLA in healthy donors (dated by TCRdb to about 2017). Some background on the complete study: In an earlier analysis of approximately 500 of the donors, approximately 260 Gb of sequence data and 90 million to 120 million unique TCR beta sequences from about 180 million T cells were reported. An early release that covered about 600 HLA-typed donors contained about 300 gigabases of sequencing data and 80 million or so unique TCR sequences. Among the approximately 400 genotyped donors, approximately 81% belonged to the genetic ancestry cluster associated with self-reported Caucasian donors. The study aimed to test whether cataloging public T cell receptors could reveal signatures of past pathogen exposure. The study used immunosequencing to profile the T cell repertoires of 670 or so subjects and linked those repertoires to cytomegalovirus serostatus. In addition to the first cohort of around 670 subjects, a separate validation cohort of around 110 different subjects was used. To predict cytomegalovirus infection status, the study brought together high-throughput TCR immunosequencing, statistical association of individual TCRs with disease status, and machine learning. To study patterns of TCR occurrence, a later analysis re-analyzed previously published TCR beta repertoires from 666 donors and added high-resolution HLA genotyping. Rather than drawing on any new phenotypic data, the later analysis identified candidate immune exposures from TCR beta sequences and the way those sequences occurred across donors. To decide whether each TCR beta V gene segment behaved as functional or pseudogenic, an earlier analysis of nearly 600 of the donors relied on high-throughput TCR beta sequencing. Donor age, sex, ethnicity and CMV serostatus were collected together with the repertoire data. Genome-wide SNP genotypes for about 60% of the roughly 670 donors were used in a later genetic analysis, which treated that subset as a discovery cohort. All discovery cohort repertoires had been generated on a single sequencing platform. HLA typing covered class I and class II loci at four-digit resolution. The number of donors typed differed by locus, with roughly 620-630 for A, B, C, DRB1 and DQB1, roughly 520 for DQA1, 606 for DPA1, and roughly 450 for DPB1. A handful of DR-DQ haplotypes were handled as single units for association and clustering because linkage in the cohort was strong. On average, roughly 250,000 unique TCR beta nucleotide sequences were sequenced per donor among about 400 genotyped donors of the cohort, with 15% to 20% of those sequences being non-productive. The research as a whole found: Because some donors lacked HLA typing at each locus, the association tests relied only on the typed subset. An association between a missense DCLRE1C variant and V-gene and J-gene trimming of TCR beta chains was found in a later genetic analysis and replicated in an independent cohort. Immune exposure information for the cohort was limited to CMV serostatus. The study gave a list of 150 to 200 TCR beta chains associated with cytomegalovirus. A further reported finding was that TCR beta sequences accurately predicted the HLA-A and HLA-B alleles for most subjects in the first cohort. The sequencing pipeline was judged likely to have produced a cluster of highly shared sequence variants as a technical artifact. Only TCR beta chains were sequenced in this cohort, and the absence of alpha or paired-chain data limited detectable features. Linkage disequilibrium might explain the correlated functional status among segregating V segments, but an unknown experimental factor could not be ruled out. Several of the top co-occurrence clusters appeared to be linked to parvovirus B19, influenza, CMV and Epstein-Barr virus, according to a later analysis. In an earlier analysis of more than 500 of the donors, most TCR beta V segments appeared in productive rearrangements about 87% or about 30% of the time, broadly matching IMGT annotations. Because counts were too low, seventeen rarely observed V segments, including chromosome 9 orphons, were left out of the earlier analysis of 587 of the donors. In a later analysis, HLA-associated TCR beta chains were found to be more clonally expanded and to have lower generation probabilities than equally common non-associated chains. Roughly uniform sequencing depth across donors was assumed in presence/absence analyses, although this assumption may not hold. A few of the identified cytomegalovirus-associated TCR beta chains were confirmed in vitro to be specific for cytomegalovirus antigens. Strong co-occurrence of HLA alleles, especially DR and DQ, made assigning TCR associations to individual alleles difficult. A later analysis found that TCR association rates varied across HLA loci, with DRB1 alleles showing the most associated TCRs and HLA-C alleles the fewest. According to a later analysis, most CMV-associated TCR beta chains appeared to be HLA-restricted, and the HLA associations seemed to be driven largely by CMV exposure. In both the original and validation cohorts, the classifier was reported to diagnose cytomegalovirus status with high specificity and sensitivity. The authors suggested that the approach could potentially be extended to other disease states and immunological phenotypes. Most TCR sequences were observed very rarely across donors, whereas some public TCRs were present in many individuals. At a false discovery rate of 0.05, a later analysis linked some 18,000 TCR beta sequences to specific HLA alleles. In a later genetic analysis, fewer N-insertions in productive TCRs were reported among donors in an Asian-associated ancestry cluster than the 666-donor mean. Some IMGT-functional V segments, including TRBV6-2 and TRBV6-3, could not be distinguished by the 87-base-pair reads and were therefore excluded.

Concerning this clone itself: Its antigen is still unknown. Base qualities are not recorded, but no much larger clone differs from it by a single base.

Library construction relied on the immunoSEQ multiplex PCR assay. The multiplex PCR relied on a mix of 60 forward primers for TCR Vbeta segments and 13 reverse primers for TCR Jbeta segments. A multiplex PCR assay on genomic DNA amplified the CDR3 region of rearranged TCR beta genes. The Illumina HiSeq System was used to sequence the amplified TCR beta libraries as 87-base-pair reads. Per the original workflow: Across the 500 to 700 repertoires, a later analysis counted tens of millions of unique TCR beta chains, some 11 million of which were shared by at least two donors. Raw reads were error-corrected and collapsed into unique sequences by a nearest-neighbor algorithm in which closely related sequences were merged to remove PCR and sequencing errors. Alignment of CDR3 sequences to IMGT reference sequences was used to assign V, D and J gene segments. For a sequence to be retained, a match of at least six nucleotides to both a V gene segment and a J gene segment was required. A rearrangement was called productive if the CDR3 had no stop codons and remained in frame with V and J, and every other rearrangement was called non-productive. Following IMGT convention, CDR3 was defined as the stretch from the second conserved V-encoded cysteine to the conserved J-encoded phenylalanine. In an earlier analysis of just under 600 of the donors, sequences lacking an unambiguous match to a single V gene segment were excluded. In an earlier analysis of 587 of the donors, V segments were called functional above 56.7% productive rearrangements and were called segregating when the between-donor standard deviation exceeded 5%. A statistical classification framework was built to diagnose cytomegalovirus status from the catalog of TCR beta chain sequences. In a later analysis, V and J genes were assigned by comparing TCR nucleotide sequences against IMGT/GENE-DB human TR gene sequences. In a later analysis, CDR3 sequences and most-parsimonious VDJ recombination scenarios were assigned using the TCRdist pipeline. A later analysis defined each TCR beta chain by its CDR3 amino acid sequence plus V-gene family, and excluded reads lacking a unique V-gene family. A later analysis removed over 500 highly shared, low-generation-probability nucleotide sequences to deal with suspected cross-contamination and a sequencing artifact. A later analysis calculated a clonal expansion index for each public chain from normalized within-repertoire ranks of inferred template counts. In a later analysis, generation probabilities were computed using a VDJ recombination model fitted to out-of-frame rearrangements, and the results were checked against IGoR. Hypergeometric tests were used in a later analysis to score TCR-TCR, TCR-HLA and TCR-CMV co-occurrence, with a repertoire-size bias correction applied to the TCR pairs. A later analysis estimated false discovery rates by permuting HLA or CMV assignments 20 times. In a later analysis, co-occurring TCRs were grouped using DBSCAN, and TCRdist sequence similarity was added for clustering within HLA-allele-positive subsets. For co-occurrence clustering, repertoires with fewer than 30,000 or more than 120,000 public chains were excluded, along with about five repertoires with anomalous nucleotide sharing. TCRdb provides this immuneACCESS table in a form limited to in-frame rearrangements. Some clones are lacking; in checked studies, under half of them reflect an unresolved V gene, and why the rest are absent is not known. V, J and clone size are those of that table, while D and trimming were read from the DNA. In this sample the table shows 150,000 to 200,000 clones, roughly 80% of which occur a single time. The top ten hold roughly 7.6% of the sample.

The CDR3 holds 12 amino acids from the cysteine to the phenylalanine. Of the read, only the CDR3 DNA is kept; its 36 bases are in frame from base 1. Cut back by 3 bases and 4 bases, the V and J ends lie 4 bases apart. CDR1 and CDR2, looked up from the germline V gene, are MNHNS and SASEGT. The cohort was made up of 500 to 800 healthy bone marrow donors. Cohort members were all nominally healthy when sampled, although unrecorded immune exposures were likely present. The donor tested CMV seropositive and was one of the 289 seropositive cohort members. Each donor provided a peripheral blood sample, and peripheral blood mononuclear cells were used for TCR beta sequencing. Genomic DNA extraction from the blood cell samples was performed with the Qiagen DNeasy Blood Extraction Kit.

The chain is assembled from TRBV6-1 and TRBJ2-1; no D gene can be assigned with confidence. Sequencing was performed on PBMCs. The sequence derives from a woman in her forties in good health and CMV-seropositive. CDR3 protein: CASSETYNEQFF. DNA sequence: TGTGCCAGCAGTGAGACATACAATGAGCAGTTCTTC.